Each of the 27 T cell receptor beta chains below was sequenced from the same sample in a study of cytomegalovirus exposure and HLA in healthy donors. PCR used 60 Vbeta primers and 13 Jbeta primers. The protocol was immunoSEQ multiplex PCR, while the TCRdb copy is restricted to in-frame clones and leaves out a portion. Counted here are under 300,000 clones, 86% occurring once; the ten biggest clones make up 3.5% to 4.5%. Sequenced input: PBMCs. These receptors were taken from a man aged 35-49 years in good health and CMV-seropositive.

This clone was counted a few times. The V and J genes are TRBV5-6 and TRBJ1-1, with D possibly TRBD1 on 5 matching bases. Germline V CDR1 and CDR2: SGHDT, YYEEEE. The CDR3 contains 13 residues. The V gene lost 4 bases and the J gene lost 8 bases, with 15 bases spanning the gap. The CDR3 sequence: CASSPTLTAEAFF. CDR3 coding DNA: TGTGCCAGCAGCCCAACTTTGACAGCAGAAGCTTTCTTT.

V gene TRBV28 combines with J gene TRBJ1-4; D call uncertain. Germline V gives CDR1 MDHEN, CDR2 SYDVKM. Trimming took 5 bases from V and 8 from J, leaving 18 bases between them. The CDR3 loop spans 15 amino acids. CDR3 sequence reads: CASSPSGNVEEKLFF. The CDR3 DNA reads as TGTGCCAGCAGTCCCTCCGGGAACGTAGAAGAAAAACTGTTTTTT.

The V and J genes are TRBV27 and TRBJ2-7, with 12 positions matching TRBD2. CDR1 and CDR2 (germline): MNHEY, SMNVEV (reference sequence). The CDR3 runs to 13 residues. The J segment lost 2 bases and the V segment lost 9 bases, leaving 2 bases of the junction unmatched. The CDR3 nucleotides read TGTGCCAGGGGACTAGCGGGTACCTACGAGCAGTACTTC. This codes for CARGLAGTYEQYF.

This clone has a single count. V gene TRBV29-1 combines with J gene TRBJ2-7, with 9 bases that match TRBD2. CDR1 is SQVTM, CDR2 ANQGSEA, per germline. The CDR3 has 15 amino acids. J gave up 4 bases and V 7 bases, and 14 bases lay outside the gene matches. This CDR3 reads CSADGASGNRYEQYF. CDR3 in DNA: TGCAGCGCCGACGGCGCTAGCGGGAATCGTTACGAGCAGTACTTC.

The chain employs TRBV20-1 and TRBJ2-5; 8 bases are a match to TRBD1. The DNA end is more similar to TRBJ2-7, so the J call may be wrong. The CDR3 spans 11 residues. The germline gives CDR1 DFQATT, CDR2 SNEGSKA (reference sequence). As DNA, the CDR3 is TGCAGTTCTACAGGGGGTCCCGAGCAGTACTTC. It encodes CSSTGGPEQYF.

This chain connects TRBV5-6 to TRBJ2-5, with D perhaps TRBD1 (6 bases). Germline CDR1 and CDR2: SGHDT and YYEEEE. V was clipped by 2 bases and J by 3 bases, with 8 bases between them. The CDR3 loop spans 13 amino acids. In DNA form, the CDR3 reads TGTGCCAGCAGCTTCTGGACAGAAGAGACCCAGTACTTC. It translates to CASSFWTEETQYF.

The CDR3 DNA sequence: TGTGCCACCAGCAGGGACAGGGGAGGGGGTTCACCCCTCCACTTT. It specifies CATSRDRGGGSPLHF. The rearrangement uses TRBV15 and TRBJ1-6; 9 bases are shared with TRBD1. Trimming cost V 3 bases and J 9 bases; bases outside gene matches: 6. Germline CDR1 reads LNHNV; CDR2 reads YYDKDF (reference sequence). The CDR3 consists of 15 residues.

The gene calls are TRBV7-9 and TRBJ1-5; D uncertain. The CDR3 runs to 15 residues. V lost 4 bases, J lost 5 bases, and 15 bases lay in between. Germline V gives CDR1 SEHNR, CDR2 FQNEAQ (reference sequence). DNA for the CDR3: TGTGCCAGCAGCTCATCGAATCAGGCATATCAGCCCCAGCATTTT. Translated, it gives CASSSSNQAYQPQHF.

J is TRBJ2-3 and V is TRBV5-1, with 11 nucleotides matching TRBD2. With 3 bases clipped from V and 6 bases from J, the junction kept 12 bases outside the gene matches. Germline values: CDR1 SGHRS, CDR2 YFSETQ. The CDR3 extends over 17 amino acids. Here the CDR3 reads CASSSKLSGRVSDTQYF. CDR3 nucleotide sequence: TGCGCCAGCAGCTCTAAACTTAGCGGGAGGGTGTCGGATACGCAGTATTTT.

The gene calls are TRBV6-1 and TRBJ2-2, with TRBD1 as a possible D gene (6 bases). Germline loops: CDR1 MNHNS, CDR2 SASEGT. V shed 7 bases and J shed 2 bases, with 11 bases lying between them. The CDR3 loop spans 14 amino acids. The DNA for the CDR3 is TGTGCCAGCAACGTACAGGGAAACACCGGGGAGCTGTTTTTT. Translating it yields CASNVQGNTGELFF.

The chain uses TRBV6-5 and TRBJ1-5; D unresolved. CDR1 is MNHEY, CDR2 SVGAGI, per germline. V gave up 5 bases and J gave up 4 bases, with 12 bases separating them. CDR3 size: 14 residues. CDR3 loop: CASSEVHGNQPQHF. Written as DNA, the CDR3 is TGTGCCAGCAGTGAGGTCCACGGGAATCAGCCCCAGCATTTT.

The chain uses TRBV5-1 and TRBJ2-3; D is unresolved. Germline loops: CDR1 SGHRS, CDR2 YFSETQ. Trimming removed 6 bases from V and 2 bases from J, with 13 bases in between. The CDR3 contains 14 residues. Here the CDR3 DNA reads TGCGCCAGCACTAGAGTGTCGGTCACAGATACGCAGTATTTT. Its translation: CASTRVSVTDTQYF.

This chain links TRBV6-1 with TRBJ1-1; D gene ambiguous. V lost 6 bases and J lost 6, with 11 bases in between. The CDR3 is 12 amino acids. Per the germline V gene, CDR1 is MNHNS and CDR2 is SASEGT. This CDR3 is CASRAMVSEAFF. CDR3 bases: TGTGCCAGCAGAGCCATGGTTTCTGAAGCTTTCTTT.

The chain has TRBV10-3 and TRBJ2-5, with TRBD1 matching over 8 bases. Germline CDR1 and CDR2: ENHRY and SYGVKD. V gave up 0 bases and J gave up 6 bases; unmatched junction bases: 9. The CDR3 runs to 16 residues. The CDR3 coding sequence is TGTGCCATCAGTGAGTCAGGGCGGACAGGGCGGCAGACCCAGTACTTC. This gives the protein CAISESGRTGRQTQYF.

The chain joins TRBV28 to TRBJ2-5, with D tentatively TRBD1 (5 bases). Between the trimmed V and J ends, which lost 0 bases and 1 base, there was a span of 6 bases. Germline V lookup: CDR1 MDHEN, CDR2 SYDVKM. The CDR3 totals 14 residues. CDR3 amino acids: CASSLWGPQETQYF. The DNA of the CDR3 is TGTGCCAGCAGTTTATGGGGGCCCCAAGAGACCCAGTACTTC.

The gene calls are TRBV30 and TRBJ1-2, with D possibly matching TRBD1 (6 bases). The CDR3 has 15 amino acids. Germline values: CDR1 GTSNPN, CDR2 SVGIG (reference sequence). Trimming stripped 2 bases from V and 1 base from J, with 14 bases between. The CDR3 sequence: CAWSTGKNVNYGYTF. DNA for the CDR3: TGTGCCTGGAGTACAGGGAAGAACGTTAACTATGGCTACACCTTC.

The chain is built from TRBV19 and TRBJ2-7; TRBD1 agrees at 10 bases. Germline trimming cut 4 bases from V and 1 base from J; bases unmatched to any gene: 7. This CDR3 contains 16 residues. CDR1 is LNHDA and CDR2 is SQIVND in the germline V gene (reference sequence). CDR3 amino acids: CASSTHRDRGSYEQYF. CDR3 sequence (DNA): TGTGCCAGTAGTACCCACCGGGACAGGGGTTCCTACGAGCAGTACTTC. Drawing the rest from reference TRBV19 and TRBJ2-7, the complete variable domain is DGGITQSPKYLFRKEGQNVTLSCEQNLNHDAMYWYRQDPGQGLRLIYYSQIVNDFQKGDIAEGYSVSREKKESFPLTVTSAQKNPTAFYLCASSTHRDRGSYEQYFGPGTRLTVT.

The genes are TRBV19 and TRBJ2-1; the match to TRBD1 covers 7 bases. Germline V gene sequence: CDR1 LNHDA, CDR2 SQIVND (reference sequence). V was pared by 5 bases and J by 3 bases, with 1 base of the junction left unmatched. The CDR3 has 13 amino acids. The CDR3 spells CASSRDSYNEQFF. CDR3 DNA: TGTGCCAGTAGTCGGGACAGCTACAATGAGCAGTTCTTC.

J is TRBJ2-1 and V is TRBV29-1; the D gene is possibly TRBD2 (6 bases). This CDR3 region has 13 residues. Trimming removed 4 bases from V and 3 bases from J, with 10 bases in between. CDR1 is SQVTM and CDR2 is ANQGSEA in the germline V gene. The chain's CDR3 is CSVVAVGYNEQFF. DNA for the CDR3: TGCAGCGTTGTAGCGGTAGGCTACAATGAGCAGTTCTTC.

V is TRBV7-9 and J is TRBJ2-7; 10 nucleotides match TRBD2. J lost 5 bases, V lost 2 bases, and 9 bases had no gene match. The CDR3 covers 16 residues. The germline CDR1 and CDR2 sequences are SEHNR and FQNEAQ (reference sequence). DNA for the CDR3: TGTGCCAGCAGCTTATCGGAAAGCGGGAGGGCCCACGAGCAGTACTTC. This translates into CASSLSESGRAHEQYF.

The V gene is TRBV18, the J gene TRBJ1-4; 7 nucleotides align to TRBD1. The trim removed 3 bases at V and 6 bases at J, leaving 4 bases unmatched. This CDR3 is built from 14 residues. Per germline, CDR1 KGHSH and CDR2 LQKENI. The CDR3 loop is CASSPETGYEKLFF. CDR3 DNA: TGTGCCAGCTCACCCGAGACAGGGTATGAAAAACTGTTTTTT.

The rearrangement links TRBV5-1 to TRBJ2-5, with TRBD1 matching 9 bases. Per the germline V gene, CDR1 is SGHRS and CDR2 is YFSETQ. With 7 bases clipped from V and 2 bases from J, the junction kept 12 bases outside the gene matches. This CDR3 comprises 16 residues. As DNA, the CDR3 is TGCGCCAGCGGGCCTACCTCCGGACAGGGGCAAGAGACCCAGTACTTC. Protein sequence: CASGPTSGQGQETQYF.

The V gene is TRBV5-4, the J gene TRBJ1-5, with D possibly being TRBD1 (6 bases). CDR3 size: 15 residues. Trimming took off 3 bases at V and 3 bases at J, with 13 bases between the two ends. Germline V CDR1 and CDR2: SGHNT, YYREEE (reference sequence). The CDR3 region has the DNA TGTGCCAGCAGCTCGCAGGACAGTCCCAATCAGCCCCAGCATTTT. This sequence encodes CASSSQDSPNQPQHF.

This chain uses TRBV29-1 with TRBJ2-1; tentatively, D is TRBD1 (6 bases). CDR3 length: 11 residues. From germline, CDR1 is SQVTM and CDR2 ANQGSEA. V lost 7 bases to trimming and J lost 9 bases, with 13 bases between them. The chain's CDR3 is CSEQGYGEQFF. DNA for the CDR3: TGCAGCGAACAGGGATACGGTGAGCAGTTCTTC.

The rearrangement joins TRBV5-4 to TRBJ2-3; 9 positions agree with TRBD2. V gave up 4 bases and J gave up 2 bases; unmatched junction bases: 5. The length of the CDR3 is 15 residues. Germline CDR1 SGHNT, CDR2 YYREEE (reference sequence). CDR3 sequence reads: CASSLGTSYTDTQYF. Written as DNA, the CDR3 is TGTGCCAGCAGCCTAGGGACTAGCTACACAGATACGCAGTATTTT.

This chain links TRBV28 with TRBJ1-1; no clear D gene. The germline gives CDR1 MDHEN, CDR2 SYDVKM. The CDR3 length is 18 residues. Trimming pared 5 bases from V and 4 bases from J, leaving 26 bases between. The CDR3 spells CASSGLRHSRGGSTEAFF. The CDR3 nucleotides read TGTGCCAGCAGTGGGCTTCGACACTCCCGGGGAGGAAGCACTGAAGCTTTCTTT.

This clone was observed a single time. The chain recombines TRBV2 with TRBJ2-1, with 11 nucleotides matching TRBD2. Germline V gene sequence: CDR1 SNHLY, CDR2 FYNNEI. This CDR3 contains 15 residues. The junction had 4 bases not matched to a gene; V was cut back by 5 bases and J by 4 bases. For the CDR3, the DNA is TGTGCCAGCAGTACCACTAGCGGGAGATACAATGAGCAGTTCTTC. It specifies CASSTTSGRYNEQFF.